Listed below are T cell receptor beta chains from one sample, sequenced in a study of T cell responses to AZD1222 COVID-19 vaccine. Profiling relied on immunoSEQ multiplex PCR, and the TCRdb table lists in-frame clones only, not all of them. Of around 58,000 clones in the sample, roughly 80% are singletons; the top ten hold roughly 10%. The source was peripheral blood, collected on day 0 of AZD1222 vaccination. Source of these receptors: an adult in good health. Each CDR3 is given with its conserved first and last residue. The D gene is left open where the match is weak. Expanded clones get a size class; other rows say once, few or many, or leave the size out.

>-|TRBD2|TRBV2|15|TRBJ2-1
TGTGCCAGTTCTACTAGCGGGAGGGATGGCAATGAGCAGTTCTTC
CASSTSGRDGNEQFF
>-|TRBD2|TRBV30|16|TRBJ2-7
TGTGCCTGGAGTCTGGGAGGGACTAGCGGGAGTTGGGGGCAGTACTTC
CAWSLGGTSGSWGQYF
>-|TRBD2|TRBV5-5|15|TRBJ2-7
TGTGCCAGCAGCTTGGGGACTAGCGGGAATTACGAGCAGTACTTC
CASSLGTSGNYEQYF
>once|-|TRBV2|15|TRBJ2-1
TGTGCCAGCAGGAAGGGGCTAGCGCGAGAAAATGAGCAGTTCTTC
CASRKGLARENEQFF
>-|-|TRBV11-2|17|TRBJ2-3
TGTGCCAGCAGCCTCCTCAGAGGCGGACAGCTCACAGATACGCAGTATTTT
CASSLLRGGQLTDTQYF
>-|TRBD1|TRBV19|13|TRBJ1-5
TGTGCCAGCGGACAGGGAATCAATCAGCCCCAGCATTTT
CASGQGINQPQHF
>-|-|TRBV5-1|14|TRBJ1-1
TGCGCCAGCAGCCAAGGACAGCCGAACACTGAAGCTTTCTTT
CASSQGQPNTEAFF
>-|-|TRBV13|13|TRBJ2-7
TGTGCCAGCAGCTCCAAGAGGGGCTACGAGCAGTACTTC
CASSSKRGYEQYF
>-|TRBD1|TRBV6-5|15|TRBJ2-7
TGTGCCAGTAAGATAGGACAGGGGTTAAAGTACGAGCAGTACTTC
CASKIGQGLKYEQYF
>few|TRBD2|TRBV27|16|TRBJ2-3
TGTGCCAGCAGTTCCCCTAGCGGGAGAGGAACAGATACGCAGTATTTT
CASSSPSGRGTDTQYF
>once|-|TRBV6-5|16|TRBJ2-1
TGTGCCAGCAGTTACGATCTCTGGGGCTCCTACAATGAGCAGTTCTTC
CASSYDLWGSYNEQFF
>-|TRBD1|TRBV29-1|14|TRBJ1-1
TGCAGCGTTAAAGGACAGGGTGTGTTCACTGAAGCTTTCTTT
CSVKGQGVFTEAFF
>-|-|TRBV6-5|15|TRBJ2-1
TGTGCCAGCAAGGGGGGGACAGCCGCCTACAATGAGCAGTTCTTC
CASKGGTAAYNEQFF
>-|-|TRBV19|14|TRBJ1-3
TGTGCCAGTTCCAGGGTCTCTTCTGGAAACACCATATATTTT
CASSRVSSGNTIYF
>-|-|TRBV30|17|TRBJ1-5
TGTGCCTGGAGTACGCCCGGGACACCGTATAGCAATCAGCCCCAGCATTTT
CAWSTPGTPYSNQPQHF
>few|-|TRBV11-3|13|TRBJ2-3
TGTGCCAGCAGCTCCTATAGGGGGAACGCGCAGTATTTT
CASSSYRGNAQYF